Below, one TCR beta chain is given with its context. Libraries were prepared by immunoSEQ multiplex PCR; TCRdb keeps only in-frame clonotypes and omits some of them. Of about 140,000 clones listed, about 90% are singletons. This sample is drawn from a study of control samples from healthy donors and cancer patients. Deletions cut 2 bases from V and 1 base from J, with 7 bases between. The CDR3 has 13 residues. Germline assignment: CDR1 SGHNT and CDR2 YYREEE (reference sequence). The rearrangement joins TRBV5-4 to TRBJ2-7, with D uncertain. Sequencing was performed on blood. This TCR was recovered from a man between 18 and 35 years old in good health. The CDR3 sequence: CASSFGGSYEQYF. DNA of the CDR3: TGTGCCAGCAGCTTCGGCGGTTCCTACGAGCAGTACTTC.